The present T cell receptor beta chain was sequenced within a study of T-cell memory formation after mild COVID-19. Turning to the study itself: In these data, TCR clusters were largely donor specific.

This clonotype was picked up a small number of times. Its antigen is currently unknown. TCRdb passed the 5' RACE reads through MiXCR, listing each CDR3 protein once. This table holds around 420,000 distinct CDR3 sequences, 20% to 25% found once. Whole-study results and caveats: CD4+ contracting clones lay mainly in CM and EM, CD8+ ones in EMRA. Some responding clones appeared in pre-infection memory, suggesting cross-reactive memory joined.

There are 19 residues in the CDR3. The V gene end was trimmed by 4 bases and the J gene end by 4 bases; junction bases not matched to a gene: 19. Per germline, CDR1 LNHNV and CDR2 YYDKDF (reference sequence). This TCR was recovered from an adult woman who had mild COVID-19 (a few samples of this study predate the infection). Cell type and time point are not known. Sequencing was performed on PBMCs or a T cell subset sorted from them (not recorded which). The chain employs TRBV15 and TRBJ1-2; 9 nucleotides agree with TRBD1. DNA for the CDR3: TGTGCCACCAGCACTGGGGGACAGGGAAAGGCCCAAAGGAGCTATGGCTACACCTTC. Its protein is CATSTGGQGKAQRSYGYTF.